This TCR beta chain stems from a study of T-cell reconstitution after alpha-beta-depleted transplantation in children. Study-wide points: Most T-cell counts and diversity one year after the transplant came from T cells that were newly produced.

Germline V gene data show CDR1 as MNHEY and CDR2 as SMNVEV (reference sequence). This CDR3 has 15 residues. V was clipped by 4 bases and J by 0 bases, with 12 bases between them. Worth noting for this clonotype: Its target is unknown.

Unique molecular identifiers tagged the TCRbeta library. Each CDR3 protein is one row after TCRdb ran MiXCR on the PCR reads. The table lists hundreds of thousands of distinct CDR3 sequences, over 10% of them singletons, with around 2.2% in the top ten. Sequenced here: PBMCs, mostly from graft donor cells, sampled 360 days after TCRalphabeta/CD19-depleted stem cell transplant. The chain joins TRBV27 to TRBJ1-1; D gene ambiguous. This clonotype originated in a male patient younger than 18 who had a stem cell transplant for acute myeloid leukemia, so the T cells may come from the graft donor. The CDR3 loop is CASSSLSKLNTEAFF. In DNA form, the CDR3 reads TGTGCCAGCAGTTCCTTAAGTAAACTGAACACTGAAGCTTTCTTT.